This T cell receptor beta chain was recorded in a study of T cell repertoires in cytomegalovirus infection. Study in general: Selection of CMV epitopes for the study included recently identified HLA-C-restricted and well-studied HLA-B-restricted ones.

Each CDR3 protein gets one entry after TCRdb re-called the reads with MiXCR. The profile shows some 350,000 distinct CDR3 sequences, roughly a third of them singletons. CDR1 is LGHNA and CDR2 is YSLEER in the germline V gene. This CDR3 spans 15 amino acids. V gave up 0 bases and J gave up 5 bases, with 11 bases separating them. Study results and caveats: Dominating the ex vivo response were TCR beta clonotypes that were CMV-specific and HLA-C-restricted.

This clonotype occurred a few times. Its antigen is as yet unknown. The sequence derives from a human donor in good health (CMV status not recorded). Some clones in this sample may be carry-over from other donors' samples. This specimen was cultured PBMCs, taken from culture after CMV antigen stimulation. The chain combines TRBV4-3 with TRBJ1-5; the D gene is possibly TRBD1 (6 bases). The CDR3 nucleotides read TGCGCCAGCAGCCAAGAGCGTAGGGGGGATCAGCCCCAGCATTTT. This sequence encodes CASSQERRGDQPQHF.